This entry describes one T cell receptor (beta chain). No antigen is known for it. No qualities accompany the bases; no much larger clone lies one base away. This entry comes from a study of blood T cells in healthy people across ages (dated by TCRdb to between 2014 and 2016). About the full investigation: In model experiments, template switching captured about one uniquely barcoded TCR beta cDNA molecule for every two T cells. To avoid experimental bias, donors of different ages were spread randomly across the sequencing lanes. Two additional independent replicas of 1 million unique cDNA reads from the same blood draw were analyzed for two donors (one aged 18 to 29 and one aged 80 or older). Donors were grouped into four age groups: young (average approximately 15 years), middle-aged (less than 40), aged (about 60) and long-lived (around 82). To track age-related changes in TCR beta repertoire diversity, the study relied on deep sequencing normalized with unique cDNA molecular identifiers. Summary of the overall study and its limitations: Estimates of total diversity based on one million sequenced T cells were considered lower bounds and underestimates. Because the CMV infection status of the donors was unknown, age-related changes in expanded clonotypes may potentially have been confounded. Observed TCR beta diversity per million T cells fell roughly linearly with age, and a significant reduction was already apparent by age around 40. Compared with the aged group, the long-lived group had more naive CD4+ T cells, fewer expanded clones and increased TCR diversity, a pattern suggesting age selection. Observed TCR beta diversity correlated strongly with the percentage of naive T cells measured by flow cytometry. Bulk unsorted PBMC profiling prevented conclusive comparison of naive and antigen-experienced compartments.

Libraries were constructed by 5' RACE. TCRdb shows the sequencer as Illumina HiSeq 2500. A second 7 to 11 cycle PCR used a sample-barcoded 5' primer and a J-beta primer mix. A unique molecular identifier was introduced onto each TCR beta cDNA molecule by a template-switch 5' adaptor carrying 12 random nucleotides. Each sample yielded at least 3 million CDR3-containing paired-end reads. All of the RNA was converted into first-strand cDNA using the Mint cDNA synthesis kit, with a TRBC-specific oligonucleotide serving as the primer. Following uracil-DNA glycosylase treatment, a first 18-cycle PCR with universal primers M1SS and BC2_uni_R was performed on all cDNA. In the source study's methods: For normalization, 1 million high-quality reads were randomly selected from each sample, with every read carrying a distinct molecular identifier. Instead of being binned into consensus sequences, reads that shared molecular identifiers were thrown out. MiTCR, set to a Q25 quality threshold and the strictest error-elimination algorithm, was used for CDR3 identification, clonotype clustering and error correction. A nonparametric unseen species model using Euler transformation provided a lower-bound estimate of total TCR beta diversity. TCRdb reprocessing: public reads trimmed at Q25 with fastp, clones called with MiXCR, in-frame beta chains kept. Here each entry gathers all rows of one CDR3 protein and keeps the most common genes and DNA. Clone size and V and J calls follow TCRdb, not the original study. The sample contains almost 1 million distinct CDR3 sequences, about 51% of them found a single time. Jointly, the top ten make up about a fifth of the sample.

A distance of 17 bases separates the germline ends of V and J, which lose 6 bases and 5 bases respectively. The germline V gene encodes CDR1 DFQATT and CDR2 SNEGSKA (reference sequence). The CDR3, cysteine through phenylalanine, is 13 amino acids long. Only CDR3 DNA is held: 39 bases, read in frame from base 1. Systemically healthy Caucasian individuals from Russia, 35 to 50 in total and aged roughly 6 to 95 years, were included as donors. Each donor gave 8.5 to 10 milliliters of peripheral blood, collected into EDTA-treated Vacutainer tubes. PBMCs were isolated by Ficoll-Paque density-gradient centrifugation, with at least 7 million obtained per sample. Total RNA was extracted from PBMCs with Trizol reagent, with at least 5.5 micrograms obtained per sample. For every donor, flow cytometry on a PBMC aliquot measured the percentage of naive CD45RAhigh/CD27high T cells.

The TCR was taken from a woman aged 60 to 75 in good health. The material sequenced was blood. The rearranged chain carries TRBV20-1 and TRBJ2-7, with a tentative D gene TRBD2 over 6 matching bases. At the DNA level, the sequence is TGCAGTGCCAGGCCCGGGAGACCCCACGAGCAGTACTTC. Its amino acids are CSARPGRPHEQYF.